The 21 T cell receptor beta chains presented below share a single source sample, sequenced in a study of shared clonotypes between healthy human individuals. Assay used: immunoSEQ multiplex PCR; TCRdb lists only in-frame clones, some missing. The table has roughly 2.2 million clones, 80% to 95% seen once; the top ten hold about 0.41%. Source material: naive CD4+ T cells from PBMCs. The subset was: CD45RA+ positively selected. The origin of the receptors is a man aged 18 to 30 in good health. Some clones in this sample may be carry-over from other donors' samples.

V is TRBV30 and J is TRBJ2-7, with 8 bases that match TRBD2. The CDR3 totals 15 residues. After removal of 0 bases from V and 11 bases from J, the junction contained 15 bases not matched to a gene. Germline CDR1 GTSNPN, CDR2 SVGIG (reference sequence). CDR3 residues: CAWSVIGAPTSGKYF. DNA for the CDR3: TGTGCCTGGAGTGTTATCGGGGCCCCCACTAGCGGAAAGTACTTC.

This clone is a singleton in its sample. This sequence joins TRBV29-1 and TRBJ2-4, with 10 bases that match TRBD2. The CDR3 extends over 15 amino acids. V trimming: 4 bases; J trimming: 2 bases; junction bases outside the gene matches: 5. Germline V lookup: CDR1 SQVTM, CDR2 ANQGSEA. CDR3: CSVGFSGRTKNIQYF. The CDR3 DNA is TGCAGCGTTGGATTTAGCGGGAGGACCAAAAACATTCAGTACTTC.

The chain employs TRBV19 and TRBJ2-3; 7 positions agree with TRBD2. CDR1 and CDR2 from the germline V gene are LNHDA and SQIVND (reference sequence). Losses at the gene ends were 3 bases for V and 5 bases for J; bases not matched to a gene: 2. This CDR3 has 13 residues. For the CDR3, the DNA is TGTGCCAGTAGTATGGGGACTATAGATACGCAGTATTTT. Protein sequence: CASSMGTIDTQYF.

The V call is TRBV7-2, the J call TRBJ2-7, with a tentative D call TRBD2 (6 bases). CDR3 size: 13 residues. In germline, CDR1 is SGHTA, CDR2 FQGNSA. Trimming cost V 1 base and J 9 bases, with 13 bases left between them. The CDR3 loop reads CASSLGVSGGQYF. CDR3 DNA sequence: TGTGCCAGCAGCTTAGGGGTTAGCGGAGGGCAGTACTTC.

The rearrangement joins TRBV27 to TRBJ2-1, with 12 positions matching TRBD1. Germline trimming cut 6 bases from V and 5 bases from J; bases unmatched to any gene: 8. Germline V CDR1 and CDR2: MNHEY, SMNVEV (reference sequence). This CDR3 is built from 16 residues. The chain's CDR3 is CASRLRGTGGNNEQFF. The CDR3 region has the DNA TGTGCCAGCAGACTAAGAGGGACAGGGGGCAACAATGAGCAGTTCTTC.

The chain joins TRBV6-5 to TRBJ1-1, with D perhaps TRBD1 (5 bases). Trimming pared 7 bases from V and 1 base from J, leaving 10 bases between. Germline CDR1 is MNHEY and CDR2 is SVGAGI. CDR3 length equals 13 residues. This chain's CDR3 is CASTKRGNTEAFF. The CDR3 DNA follows: TGTGCCAGCACAAAGAGGGGGAACACTGAAGCTTTCTTT.

This rearrangement joins TRBV5-1 to TRBJ2-7, with 8 bases fitting TRBD1. V lost 4 bases and J lost 8; bases outside the gene matches: 8. Germline CDR1 is SGHRS and CDR2 is YFSETQ. The CDR3 runs 13 residues. The CDR3 reads CASSLGQAYKQYF. The CDR3 nucleotides are TGCGCCAGCAGCCTGGGACAGGCATACAAGCAGTACTTC.

V usage is TRBV27 and J usage is TRBJ2-2; D unresolved. Per the germline V gene, CDR1 is MNHEY and CDR2 is SMNVEV (reference sequence). The CDR3 covers 12 residues. V lost 4 bases to trimming and J lost 5 bases, with 5 bases between them. In DNA, the CDR3 is TGTGCCAGCAGTTCAAAAACCGGGGAGCTGTTTTTT. This translates into CASSSKTGELFF.

This chain links TRBV28 with TRBJ1-3; a weak D match, TRBD1 (6 bases). The CDR3 length is 16 residues. Trimming pared 7 bases from V and 5 bases from J, leaving 21 bases between. The germline CDR1 and CDR2 sequences are MDHEN and SYDVKM. In nucleotides, the CDR3 is TGTGCCAGCACCCACTCAGGGGCTCCCGACCGAAACACCATATATTTT. Its translation is CASTHSGAPDRNTIYF.

J is TRBJ1-4 and V is TRBV5-1, with D tentatively TRBD1 (6 bases). Germline lookup yields CDR1 SGHRS and CDR2 YFSETQ. This CDR3 region has 15 residues. V was trimmed by 4 bases and J by 0 bases, leaving 10 bases between them. The CDR3 coding sequence is TGCGCCAGCAGCATAGACAGGACAACTAATGAAAAACTGTTTTTT. It codes for CASSIDRTTNEKLFF.

The chain is built from TRBV29-1 and TRBJ2-7, with TRBD2 identical over 10 bases. The V gene end was trimmed by 7 bases and the J gene end by 1 base; junction bases not matched to a gene: 4. The CDR3 has 13 amino acids. Germline CDR1 SQVTM, CDR2 ANQGSEA. CDR3 in amino acids: CSGWTSGSYEQYF. The CDR3 coding sequence is TGCAGCGGTTGGACTAGCGGTTCCTACGAGCAGTACTTC.

The chain employs TRBV28 and TRBJ1-4; D remains ambiguous. CDR3 length: 15 amino acids. V dropped 5 bases and J dropped 5 bases, with 15 bases sitting between them. Germline CDR1 is MDHEN and CDR2 is SYDVKM. The CDR3 sequence: CASSLVGVPNEKLFF. The CDR3 nucleotides are TGTGCCAGCAGTCTAGTCGGGGTCCCGAATGAAAAACTGTTTTTT. Full variable domain (remainder filled in from reference TRBV28 and TRBJ1-4): DVKVTQSSRYLVKRTGEKVFLECVQDMDHENMFWYRQDPGLGLRLIYFSYDVKMKEKGDIPEGYSVSREKKERFSLILESASTNQTSMYLCASSLVGVPNEKLFFGSGTQLSVL.

V is TRBV19 and J is TRBJ2-1; 10 nucleotides agree with TRBD2. The germline V gene has CDR1 LNHDA and CDR2 SQIVND (reference sequence). CDR3 length: 16 amino acids. The J segment lost 8 bases and the V segment lost 5 bases, leaving 12 bases of the junction unmatched. CDR3 nucleotides: TGTGCCAGTAGTTACCTAGCGGGAGCAAGACTCCATGAGCAGTTCTTC. It encodes CASSYLAGARLHEQFF.

This chain uses TRBV6-1 with TRBJ1-3; D may be TRBD1 (5 bases). This CDR3 contains 15 residues. In germline, CDR1 is MNHNS, CDR2 SASEGT. The V end lost 1 base, the J end lost 2 bases, and 9 bases lay between the germline ends. The CDR3 spells CASSEGSRAGNTIYF. The CDR3 DNA sequence: TGTGCCAGCAGTGAAGGAAGCAGGGCTGGAAACACCATATATTTT.

This sequence joins TRBV7-9 and TRBJ2-1; D is ambiguous. The V end was cut by 1 base, the J end by 6 bases, with 7 bases between. This CDR3 spans 13 amino acids. The V gene's germline CDR1 is SEHNR and CDR2 FQNEAQ (reference sequence). The CDR3 DNA sequence: TGTGCCAGCAGCTTAGAATTCGTCAATGAGCAGTTCTTC. This encodes CASSLEFVNEQFF.

The chain uses TRBV6-1 and TRBJ1-1; D is ambiguous. The CDR3 has 14 amino acids. V was clipped by 6 bases and J by 1 base, with 12 bases between them. Per germline, CDR1 MNHNS and CDR2 SASEGT. Here the CDR3 DNA reads TGTGCCAGCAGACTCACCCGGACGAACACTGAAGCTTTCTTT. Translation: CASRLTRTNTEAFF.

This clone has a single count. The V gene is TRBV10-3, the J gene TRBJ2-2, with TRBD1 matching over 8 bases. Germline V gene lookup returns CDR1 ENHRY and CDR2 SYGVKD. This CDR3 spans 17 amino acids. V lost 4 bases and J lost 2; bases outside the gene matches: 9. CDR3 in DNA: TGTGCCATCAGTGCTAGGGAAGGACAGGGAAACACCGGGGAGCTGTTTTTT. It codes for CAISAREGQGNTGELFF.

The rearrangement uses TRBV7-8 and TRBJ2-7; 10 nucleotides align to TRBD1. Germline-derived CDR1 and CDR2 are SGHVS and FQNEAQ. This CDR3 has 16 amino acids. With 6 bases clipped from V and 4 bases from J, the junction kept 12 bases outside the gene matches. CDR3 sequence: CASSLFRGQGFYEQYF. The CDR3 coding sequence is TGTGCCAGCAGTCTTTTTAGGGGACAGGGGTTTTACGAGCAGTACTTC.

The rearrangement uses TRBV28 and TRBJ1-1, with TRBD1 as a possible D gene (6 bases). V lost 10 bases to trimming and J lost 4 bases, with 19 bases between them. The V gene's germline CDR1 is MDHEN and CDR2 SYDVKM. The CDR3 spans 14 residues. The CDR3 protein is CATQGPGGLTEAFF. For the CDR3, the DNA is TGTGCCACCCAGGGGCCTGGGGGCCTCACTGAAGCTTTCTTT.

The chain is built from TRBV6-4 and TRBJ2-3; 9 bases match TRBD2. The germline V gene encodes CDR1 MRHNA and CDR2 SNTAGT. The V gene end was trimmed by 6 bases and the J gene end by 3 bases; junction bases not matched to a gene: 7. There are 15 residues in the CDR3. The CDR3 bases are TGTGCCAGCAGGGCCCTAGCGGGAATGACAGATACGCAGTATTTT. Its translation: CASRALAGMTDTQYF.

The chain joins TRBV2 to TRBJ2-4, with D possibly called TRBD1 or TRBD2 (5 bases each). Germline lookup yields CDR1 SNHLY and CDR2 FYNNEI. Trimming cost V 7 bases and J 9 bases, with 16 bases left between them. The CDR3 totals 13 residues. The CDR3 here is CASTAWDVGIQYF. The DNA of the CDR3 is TGTGCCAGCACGGCCTGGGACGTTGGCATTCAGTACTTC.